What follows are 29 T cell receptor beta chains derived from one specimen sequenced in a study of CXCR3-negative and CXCR3-positive naive CD8 T cells. Study-wide results and caveats: Naive cells positive for CXCR3 carried more hydrophobic TRB CDR3s than CXCR3-negative ones.

Preparation of TRB cDNA libraries relied on 5' RACE carrying UMI labels. From its re-call of the 5' RACE reads, TCRdb lists each CDR3 protein once, without DNA. The sample's table shows fewer than 3,000 distinct CDR3 sequences. These receptors' targets are unknown. The sample was naive CXCR3+ CD8+ T cells from blood. Specified subset: CD45RO-CCR7+CD27+CD95- naive CD8+ T cells expressing CXCR3 (TNR3+). The receptors stem from a human donor in good health. Some clones in this sample may be carry-over from other donors' samples.

By frequency, this clonotype is medium-sized (0.01 to 0.1%). The rearrangement joins TRBV7-9 to TRBJ1-2; TCRdb designates TRBD1, a call that cannot be tested without DNA. This CDR3 is built from 15 residues. Germline CDR1 is SEHNR and CDR2 is FQNEAQ (reference sequence). The CDR3 reads CASTPTRDRAFGYTF. The full variable domain, rest sourced from reference TRBV7-9 and TRBJ1-2, is DTGVSQNPRHKITKRGQNVTFRCDPISEHNRLYWYRQTLGQGPEFLTYFQNEAQLEKSRLLSDRFSAERPKGSFSTLEIQRTEQGDSAMYLCASTPTRDRAFGYTFGSGTRLTVV.

The chain is built from TRBV29-1 and TRBJ1-4; TCRdb lists TRBD1, though no DNA is available to test this call. The CDR3 contains 13 residues. Germline CDR1 is SQVTM and CDR2 is ANQGSEA. CDR3 amino acids: CSVGQGEDEKLFF.

J is TRBJ2-1 and V is TRBV2; TCRdb designates TRBD2, a call that cannot be tested without DNA. Germline-derived CDR1 and CDR2 are SNHLY and FYNNEI. This CDR3 has 16 amino acids. This CDR3 reads CASSEFGDSLGNEQFF.

By frequency, this clonotype registers large. J is TRBJ1-4 and V is TRBV10-3. Germline lookup yields CDR1 ENHRY and CDR2 SYGVKD. The CDR3 spans 15 residues. CDR3: CAISEVRVTNEKLFF.

This clonotype is labeled medium-sized based on frequency. This chain connects TRBV30 to TRBJ2-3. This CDR3 has 13 amino acids. Germline V lookup: CDR1 GTSNPN, CDR2 SVGIG (reference sequence). The CDR3 here is CAWTGGYTDTQYF.

The gene calls are TRBV25-1 and TRBJ1-5. This CDR3 contains 14 residues. Germline V gene lookup returns CDR1 MGHDK and CDR2 SYGVNS. The CDR3 region is CASSVIYSNQPQHF.

Judged by frequency, this clonotype is medium-sized. V usage is TRBV20-1 and J usage is TRBJ2-3. CDR1 is DFQATT and CDR2 is SNEGSKA in the germline V gene (reference sequence). The CDR3 runs 16 residues. CDR3 amino acids: CSARDLLADHTDTQYF.

This clonotype is called medium-sized (0.01 to 0.1%) based on its frequency. The J gene is TRBJ2-1, the V gene TRBV3-1; no DNA is available, so the TRBD2 call from TCRdb remains unchecked. Germline V gives CDR1 LGHDT, CDR2 YNNKEL (reference sequence). CDR3 size: 16 residues. The CDR3 protein is CASSQGTSVERYEQFF.

Frequency places this clonotype as medium-sized. This chain connects TRBV25-1 to TRBJ2-7; without DNA, the TCRdb call of TRBD1 cannot be checked. Germline CDR1 is MGHDK and CDR2 is SYGVNS. There are 14 residues in the CDR3. The CDR3 spells CASSAFGTVHEQYF.

This clonotype shows up as large by frequency. This chain links TRBV25-1 with TRBJ1-1. CDR1 is MGHDK, CDR2 SYGVNS, per germline. The CDR3 length is 13 residues. This chain's CDR3 is CASSEYTNTEAFF.

This clonotype is labeled large based on frequency. The V call is TRBV25-1, the J call TRBJ1-5; the D gene TCRdb calls, TRBD1, cannot be checked with no DNA. Germline V lookup: CDR1 MGHDK, CDR2 SYGVNS. There are 13 residues in the CDR3. The CDR3: CASSGGGYQPQHF.

This clonotype shows up as medium-sized by frequency. The chain employs TRBV29-1 and TRBJ2-3; TCRdb proposes TRBD2, but this gene call is untestable without DNA. The CDR3 spans 15 residues. The germline gives CDR1 SQVTM, CDR2 ANQGSEA. CDR3 in amino acids: CSLLGGQGFTDTQYF.

CDR3 sequence: CASSWGTSHYNEQFF. The rearrangement joins TRBV28 to TRBJ2-1; the TCRdb D gene call, TRBD2, has no DNA to confirm it. This CDR3 is 15 amino acids long. CDR1 and CDR2 (germline): MDHEN, SYDVKM.

By frequency, this clonotype registers medium-sized (0.01 to 0.1%). The rearrangement joins TRBV11-2 to TRBJ2-5; TCRdb lists TRBD1, though no DNA is available to test this call. The germline V gene has CDR1 SGHAT and CDR2 FQNNGV. This CDR3 spans 16 amino acids. CDR3: CASSLVMGGTPGTQYF.

According to its frequency, this clonotype is medium-sized. The chain employs TRBV20-1 and TRBJ2-3; TCRdb reports TRBD2, a call that lacks DNA to check it against. This CDR3 is built from 19 residues. CDR1 and CDR2 (germline): DFQATT, SNEGSKA (reference sequence). The CDR3 loop is CSARGLRLAGGGETDTQYF.

J is TRBJ1-1 and V is TRBV7-6. Germline CDR1 is SGHVS and CDR2 is FNYEAQ. The CDR3 covers 11 residues. The CDR3 sequence is CASSFGAEAFF.

In terms of frequency, this clonotype is medium-sized. The V and J genes are TRBV29-1 and TRBJ1-2; the TCRdb D gene call, TRBD1, has no DNA to confirm it. CDR1 SQVTM and CDR2 ANQGSEA come from the germline V gene. The CDR3 contains 12 residues. Here the CDR3 reads CSVVVTGDGYTF.

This clonotype is medium-sized (0.01 to 0.1%) by frequency. V and J are TRBV29-1 and TRBJ2-3. CDR1 is SQVTM and CDR2 is ANQGSEA in the germline V gene. This CDR3 region has 14 residues. The CDR3 spells CSVEEEPQRNTQYF.

This clonotype is deemed medium-sized by its frequency. V usage is TRBV29-1 and J usage is TRBJ2-3. The CDR3 is 14 amino acids. The germline V gene encodes CDR1 SQVTM and CDR2 ANQGSEA. The CDR3: CSVEGSGFTDTQYF.

In terms of frequency, this clonotype is medium-sized. The chain combines TRBV6-5 with TRBJ1-5; as DNA is missing, the TRBD1 call by TCRdb cannot be tested. Germline assignment: CDR1 MNHEY and CDR2 SVGAGI. This CDR3 is 15 amino acids long. CDR3 protein: CASSSWTGSNQPQHF.

J is TRBJ2-1 and V is TRBV27; absent DNA, TCRdb's TRBD1 call cannot be checked. CDR3 length equals 12 residues. From germline, CDR1 is MNHEY and CDR2 SMNVEV (reference sequence). CDR3: CASSLQVADQFF.

This clonotype is labeled medium-sized (0.01 to 0.1%) based on frequency. The J gene is TRBJ2-5, the V gene TRBV20-1; without DNA, the TCRdb call of TRBD2 cannot be checked. The germline V gene has CDR1 DFQATT and CDR2 SNEGSKA (reference sequence). The CDR3 length is 15 residues. This CDR3 is CSAESGEAQWETQYF.

The chain carries TRBV7-6 and TRBJ1-1; checking the TCRdb D call of TRBD1 is not possible without DNA. This CDR3 has 13 amino acids. Germline CDR1 and CDR2: SGHVS and FNYEAQ. The CDR3 reads CASSLVLGAEAFF.

Judged by frequency, this clonotype is medium-sized. The CDR3 protein is CASSMGTSDEQFF. The chain carries TRBV7-9 and TRBJ2-1; the D gene TCRdb calls, TRBD2, cannot be checked with no DNA. Germline CDR1 reads SEHNR; CDR2 reads FQNEAQ (reference sequence). CDR3 size: 13 residues.

Measured by frequency, this clonotype is medium-sized. This chain uses TRBV7-2 with TRBJ2-5; TCRdb proposes TRBD2, but this gene call is untestable without DNA. The CDR3 is 17 residues long. CDR1 is SGHTA, CDR2 FQGNSA, per germline. CDR3 residues: CASSLGPGLAVQETQYF.

The chain couples TRBV20-1 to TRBJ1-2. The germline CDR1 and CDR2 sequences are DFQATT and SNEGSKA (reference sequence). The CDR3 runs to 13 residues. CDR3 loop: CSARDGRAEGYTF.

Its frequency marks this clonotype as medium-sized. The CDR3 loop reads CASSLGASDRDGYTF. The chain carries TRBV12-3 or TRBV12-4 and TRBJ1-2. The CDR3 loop spans 15 amino acids.

The rearrangement links TRBV14 to TRBJ2-2; TCRdb calls TRBD2, which cannot be checked without DNA. CDR3 length equals 16 residues. Germline V gives CDR1 SGHDN, CDR2 FVKESK. CDR3 loop: CASSQGRMTNTGELFF.

This clonotype ranks as medium-sized in terms of frequency. The chain has TRBV3-1 and TRBJ2-3; TCRdb names TRBD2, which stays unverified in the absence of DNA. The CDR3 contains 18 residues. Germline CDR1 is LGHDT and CDR2 is YNNKEL (reference sequence). The CDR3 region is CASSTPSLAGDPPDTQYF.